These 6 T cell receptor beta chains were all obtained from the same sample, sequenced in a study of blood T cells in healthy people across ages. It was with a sample-barcoded 5' primer and a J-beta primer mix that a second PCR of roughly 7 to 12 cycles was run. In TCRdb, the 5' RACE reads were re-called with MiXCR into one record per CDR3 protein. The sample includes around 1,900,000 distinct CDR3 sequences, around 42% of them seen just once. The specimen was blood. The origin of the receptors is a human donor in good health.

This clonotype occurred many times. The J gene is TRBJ1-1, the V gene TRBV29-1; TRBD1 might be the D (6 bases). In germline, CDR1 is SQVTM, CDR2 ANQGSEA. This CDR3 has 13 amino acids. V was cut by 0 bases and J by 1 base, with 6 bases left in between. The CDR3 region is CSVEEQGNTEAFF. As DNA, the CDR3 is TGCAGCGTTGAAGAACAGGGGAACACTGAAGCTTTCTTT.

The rearrangement joins TRBV7-2 to TRBJ1-4, with a weak D call TRBD1 (6 bases). V was shortened by 10 bases and J by 5 bases, with 17 bases between the two germline ends. This CDR3 region has 14 residues. Germline V gene sequence: CDR1 SGHTA, CDR2 FQGNSA. The CDR3: CATGAGAENEKLFF. The CDR3 DNA is TGTGCCACCGGGGCAGGGGCCGAAAATGAAAAACTGTTTTTT.

This clonotype was seen more than once but under ten times. The J gene is TRBJ2-3, the V gene TRBV11-2, with D possibly matching TRBD1 (5 bases). The ends were cut back, 2 bases at V and 4 bases at J, with 13 bases in the middle. Germline values: CDR1 SGHAT, CDR2 FQNNGV. CDR3 length: 15 amino acids. CDR3 DNA sequence: TGTGCCAGCAGCTTATCGGGCAGGGCCGCAGATACGCAGTATTTT. Protein product: CASSLSGRAADTQYF.

The DNA for the CDR3 is TGTGCCAGCTCACTTAATAGTCAGGCGATGAACACTGAAGCTTTCTTT. Protein: CASSLNSQAMNTEAFF. The genes are TRBV18 and TRBJ1-1; D remains ambiguous. The germline CDR1 and CDR2 sequences are KGHSH and LQKENI. The ends were cut back, 4 bases at V and 0 bases at J, with 15 bases in the middle. The CDR3 sequence is 16 residues long.

This clonotype was found a few times. V is TRBV20-1 and J is TRBJ2-3; no definite D call. Trimming shortened V by 5 bases and J by 3 bases, and 6 bases separated the two germline ends. The length of the CDR3 is 11 residues. Germline V gives CDR1 DFQATT, CDR2 SNEGSKA (reference sequence). The CDR3 spells CSARLTDTQYF. The CDR3 nucleotides are TGCAGTGCTCGACTGACAGATACGCAGTATTTT.

Only one count was recorded for this clonotype. This chain uses TRBV20-1 with TRBJ2-2; perhaps TRBD2 as D (5 bases). The CDR3 is made up of 15 amino acids. Trimming pared 3 bases from V and 0 bases from J, leaving 11 bases between. The germline V gene encodes CDR1 DFQATT and CDR2 SNEGSKA (reference sequence). Here the CDR3 DNA reads TGCAGTGCTAGTAGGTTCGGGGCGAACACCGGGGAGCTGTTTTTT. Amino acid sequence: CSASRFGANTGELFF.